One sample yielded the 11 T cell receptor beta chains listed below, sequenced in a study of blood T cell repertoires in COVID-19. The method was immunoSEQ multiplex PCR; TCRdb's version includes in-frame clones alone and lacks a portion of them. The repertoire has around 200,000 clones, 70% to 90% of them found once; the top ten carry over 0.95%. The material sequenced was PBMCs or T cells enriched from blood (not recorded which). Receptors originate from a man aged 25 to 40 who had recovered from COVID-19.

The chain joins TRBV7-9 to TRBJ1-4; 7 bases fit TRBD1. This CDR3 is built from 15 residues. The V segment lost 2 bases and the J segment 7 bases; nucleotides outside the gene matches: 7. Germline loops: CDR1 SEHNR, CDR2 FQNEAQ (reference sequence). The DNA for the CDR3 is TGTGCCAGCAGCTTACCGACAGGGTATCCTGAAAAACTGTTTTTT. Amino acids: CASSLPTGYPEKLFF.

This chain connects TRBV7-9 to TRBJ1-3; TRBD1 matches at 10 bases. CDR1 and CDR2 from the germline V gene are SEHNR and FQNEAQ (reference sequence). The CDR3 loop spans 19 amino acids. The ends lost 2 bases at V and 4 bases at J; junction bases unmatched: 14. The CDR3 loop reads CASSLPSIRDRGGGNTIYF. The CDR3 nucleotides read TGTGCCAGCAGCTTACCGAGTATCCGGGACAGGGGAGGGGGAAACACCATATATTTT.

The count of this clone is one. CDR3 in amino acids: CASSEFSGSPATQYF. CDR3 coding DNA: TGTGCCAGCAGTGAGTTTAGCGGGAGCCCGGCGACCCAGTACTTC. This chain links TRBV2 with TRBJ2-5, with 9 bases lining up with TRBD2. V lost 3 bases to trimming and J lost 7 bases; unmatched junction nucleotides: 9. CDR1 is SNHLY and CDR2 is FYNNEI in the germline V gene. The length of the CDR3 is 15 residues.

Only a few counts were recorded for this clone. V and J are TRBV7-9 and TRBJ1-2, with D unresolved. Per the germline V gene, CDR1 is SEHNR and CDR2 is FQNEAQ (reference sequence). CDR3 length equals 16 residues. V was shortened by 2 bases and J by 2 bases, with 15 bases between the two germline ends. CDR3 bases: TGTGCCAGCAGCTTATCTGGGCGAAGCAAAAACTATGGCTACACCTTC. Translation: CASSLSGRSKNYGYTF.

This clone was recorded only once. The chain carries TRBV7-2 and TRBJ2-4; D unclear. V was shortened by 2 bases and J by 0 bases, with 11 bases between the two germline ends. The CDR3 length is 16 residues. Germline CDR1 reads SGHTA; CDR2 reads FQGNSA. The CDR3 spells CASSLTAPVAKNIQYF. Here the CDR3 DNA reads TGTGCCAGCAGCTTAACCGCCCCAGTAGCCAAAAACATTCAGTACTTC.

The chain recombines TRBV6-2 or TRBV6-3 with TRBJ2-7, with 8 bases that match TRBD2. The CDR3 sequence is 14 residues long. J lost 4 bases, V lost 2 bases, and 4 bases had no gene match. The germline V gene has CDR1 MNHEY and CDR2 SVGEGT. DNA for the CDR3: TGTGCCAGCAGTTACGCGGGAGGTCTATACGAGCAGTACTTC. Protein sequence: CASSYAGGLYEQYF.

The chain couples TRBV5-1 to TRBJ2-7; weak D call: TRBD1 (6 bases). V lost 0 bases and J 7 bases, leaving 14 bases between the germline ends. Germline assignment: CDR1 SGHRS and CDR2 YFSETQ. CDR3 size: 14 residues. The CDR3: CASSLGGQVGEQYF. CDR3 coding DNA: TGCGCCAGCAGCTTGGGGGGGCAGGTGGGAGAGCAGTACTTC.

This sequence joins TRBV13 and TRBJ2-1, with D perhaps TRBD2 (6 bases). CDR1 is PRHDT and CDR2 is FYEKMQ in the germline V gene (reference sequence). This CDR3 is built from 12 residues. Trimming left V 5 bases short and J 8 bases short, with 10 bases between. The CDR3 spells CASSQSGYEQFF. CDR3 nucleotide sequence: TGTGCCAGCAGCCAAAGCGGGTATGAGCAGTTCTTC.

The rearrangement uses TRBV19 and TRBJ2-2; TRBD2 matches 10 bases. CDR1 LNHDA and CDR2 SQIVND come from the germline V gene (reference sequence). The CDR3 runs to 15 residues. V trimming: 6 bases; J trimming: 6 bases; junction bases outside the gene matches: 7. CDR3 amino acids: CASRTAGGLAGELFF. CDR3 sequence (DNA): TGTGCCAGTAGGACAGCGGGAGGGCTCGCCGGGGAGCTGTTTTTT. Based on the CDR3 plus reference TRBV19 and TRBJ2-2, the full variable domain is DGGITQSPKYLFRKEGQNVTLSCEQNLNHDAMYWYRQDPGQGLRLIYYSQIVNDFQKGDIAEGYSVSREKKESFPLTVTSAQKNPTAFYLCASRTAGGLAGELFFGEGSRLTVL.

The chain has TRBV27 and TRBJ1-1; D perhaps matches TRBD1 (5 bases). Per germline, CDR1 MNHEY and CDR2 SMNVEV (reference sequence). The CDR3 loop spans 15 amino acids. The V and J ends lost 4 bases and 0 bases respectively, with 12 bases between them. CDR3 bases: TGTGCCAGCAGTTCGAGATGGGGGGTGAACACTGAAGCTTTCTTT. Its translation is CASSSRWGVNTEAFF.

This rearrangement joins TRBV4-3 to TRBJ2-7, with 8 positions matching TRBD2. Germline CDR1 reads LGHNA; CDR2 reads YSLEER. With 0 bases clipped from V and 0 bases from J, the junction kept 10 bases outside the gene matches. CDR3 size: 18 residues. The CDR3: CASSQDRSAGGLSYEQYF. As DNA, the CDR3 is TGCGCCAGCAGCCAAGATAGATCGGCGGGGGGCCTCTCCTACGAGCAGTACTTC.